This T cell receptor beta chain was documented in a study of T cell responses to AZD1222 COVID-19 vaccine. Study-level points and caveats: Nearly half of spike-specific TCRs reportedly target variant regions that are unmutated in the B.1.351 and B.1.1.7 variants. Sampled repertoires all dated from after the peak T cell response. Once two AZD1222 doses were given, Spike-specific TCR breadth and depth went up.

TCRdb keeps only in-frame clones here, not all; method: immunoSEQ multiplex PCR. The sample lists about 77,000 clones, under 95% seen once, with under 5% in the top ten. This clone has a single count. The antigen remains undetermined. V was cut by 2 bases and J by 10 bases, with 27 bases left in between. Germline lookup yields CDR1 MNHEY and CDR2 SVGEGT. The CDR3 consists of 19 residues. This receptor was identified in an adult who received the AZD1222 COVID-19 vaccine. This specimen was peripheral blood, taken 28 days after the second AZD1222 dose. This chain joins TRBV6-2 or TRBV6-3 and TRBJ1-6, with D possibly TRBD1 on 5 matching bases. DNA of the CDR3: TGTGCCAGCAGTTACATCGGGGACGTTGGGAAGGTATCCATGTCACCCCTCCACTTT. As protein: CASSYIGDVGKVSMSPLHF.